Given below is one TCR beta chain in context. The data derive from a study of human T cells and chemical hapten exposure. As for time point: patch test 2, 6 weeks after DPC sensitization. The sample's treatment: therapeutic diphenylcyclopropenone sensitization with weekly scalp DPC. RNA extraction used unfractionated whole blood as the source of total RNA. Using its own MiXCR run on the RACE reads, TCRdb lists one record per CDR3 protein. The data hold about 110,000 distinct CDR3 sequences, with roughly 10% observed a single time. The CDR3 extends over 16 amino acids. CDR1 is DFQATT and CDR2 is SNEGSKA in the germline V gene (reference sequence). V trimming: 1 base; J trimming: 2 bases; junction bases outside the gene matches: 5.

The material was whole blood, obtained in connection with sensitization to the hapten diphenylcyclopropenone (DPC). The sequence was collected from a woman in her 40s with alopecia areata. Some clones in this sample may be carry-over from other donors' samples. The rearrangement links TRBV20-1 to TRBJ2-6, with TRBD2 matching over 7 bases. The CDR3 coding sequence is TGCAGTGCTAGAGTCGGGGGGTCGCCTGGGGCCAACGTCCTGACTTTC. Translated: CSARVGGSPGANVLTF.